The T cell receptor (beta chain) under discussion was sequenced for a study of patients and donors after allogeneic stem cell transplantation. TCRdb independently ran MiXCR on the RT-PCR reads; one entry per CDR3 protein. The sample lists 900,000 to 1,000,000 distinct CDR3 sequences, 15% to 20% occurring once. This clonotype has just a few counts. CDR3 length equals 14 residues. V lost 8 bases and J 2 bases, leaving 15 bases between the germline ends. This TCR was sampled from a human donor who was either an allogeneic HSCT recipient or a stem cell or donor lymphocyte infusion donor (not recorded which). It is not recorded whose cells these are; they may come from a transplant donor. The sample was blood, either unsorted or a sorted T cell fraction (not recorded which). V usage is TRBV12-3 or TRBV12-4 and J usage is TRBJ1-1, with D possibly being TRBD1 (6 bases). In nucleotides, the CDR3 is TGTGCCAGCGGTCAGAGGGGGGTCAACACTGAAGCTTTCTTT. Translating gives CASGQRGVNTEAFF.